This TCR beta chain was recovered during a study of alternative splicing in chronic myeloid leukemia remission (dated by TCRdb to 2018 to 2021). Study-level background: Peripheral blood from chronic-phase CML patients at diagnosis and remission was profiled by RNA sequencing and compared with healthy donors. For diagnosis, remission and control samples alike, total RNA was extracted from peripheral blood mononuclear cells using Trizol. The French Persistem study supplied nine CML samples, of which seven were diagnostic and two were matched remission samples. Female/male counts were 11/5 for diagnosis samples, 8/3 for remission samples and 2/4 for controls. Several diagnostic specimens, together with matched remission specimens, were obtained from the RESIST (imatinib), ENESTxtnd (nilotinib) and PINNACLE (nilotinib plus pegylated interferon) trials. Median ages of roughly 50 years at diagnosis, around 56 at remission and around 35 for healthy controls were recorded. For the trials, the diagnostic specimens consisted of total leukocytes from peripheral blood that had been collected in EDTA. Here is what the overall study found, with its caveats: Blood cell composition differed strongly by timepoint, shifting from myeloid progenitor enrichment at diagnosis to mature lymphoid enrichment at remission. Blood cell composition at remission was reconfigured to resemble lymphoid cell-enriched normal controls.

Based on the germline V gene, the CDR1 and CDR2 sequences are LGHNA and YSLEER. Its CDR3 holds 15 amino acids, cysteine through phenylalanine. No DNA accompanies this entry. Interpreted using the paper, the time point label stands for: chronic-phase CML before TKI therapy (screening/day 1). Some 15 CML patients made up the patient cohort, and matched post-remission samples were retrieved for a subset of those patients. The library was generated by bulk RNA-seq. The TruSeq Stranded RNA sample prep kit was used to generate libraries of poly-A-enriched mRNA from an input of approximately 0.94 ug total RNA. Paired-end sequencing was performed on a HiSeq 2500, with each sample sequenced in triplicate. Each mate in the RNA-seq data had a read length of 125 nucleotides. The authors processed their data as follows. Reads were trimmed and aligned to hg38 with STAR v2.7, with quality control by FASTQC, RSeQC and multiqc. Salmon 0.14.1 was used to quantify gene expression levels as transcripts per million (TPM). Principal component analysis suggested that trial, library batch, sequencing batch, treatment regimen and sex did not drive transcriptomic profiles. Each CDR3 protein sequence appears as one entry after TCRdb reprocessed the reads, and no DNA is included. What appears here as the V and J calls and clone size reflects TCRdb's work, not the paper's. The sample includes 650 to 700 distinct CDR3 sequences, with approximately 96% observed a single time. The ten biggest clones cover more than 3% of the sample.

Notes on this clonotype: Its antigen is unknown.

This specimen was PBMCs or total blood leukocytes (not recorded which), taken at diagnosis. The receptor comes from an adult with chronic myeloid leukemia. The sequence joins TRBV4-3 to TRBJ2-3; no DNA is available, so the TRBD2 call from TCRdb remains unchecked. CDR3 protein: CASSQDVAGTYTQYF.